Listed below are T cell receptor beta chains from one sample, sequenced in a study of T cells after yellow fever vaccination. TCRdb re-derived calls from the 5' RACE reads in MiXCR, one entry per CDR3 protein. The sample gives approximately 510,000 distinct CDR3 sequences, 20% to 25% of which show up once; 15% to 20% is in the top ten. Specimen: PBMCs, collected 21 days after the first yellow fever vaccination. These receptor sequences come from a man between 18 and 29 years old who received the YFV17D yellow fever vaccine. CDR3s include the opening cysteine and the closing phenylalanine or tryptophan. Fields, in order: clone size, J gene, D gene, V gene, CDR3 protein, CDR3 DNA. D genes are given only for firm matches. Clone size is stated in some rows and not others, as once, few, many or a class when expanded.

once,TRBJ2-1,TRBD2,TRBV18,CASSPEPGLFTFSYNEQFF,TGTGCCAGCTCACCTGAGCCGGGACTATTCACCTTCTCCTACAATGAGCAGTTCTTC
.,TRBJ2-1,TRBD1,TRBV2,CASSETGDRAYNEQFF,TGTGCCAGCAGTGAAACAGGCGACAGGGCTTACAATGAGCAGTTCTTC
many,TRBJ1-2,.,TRBV5-1,CASSLGEHYGYTF,TGCGCCAGCAGCTTAGGGGAACACTATGGCTACACCTTC
once,TRBJ2-1,.,TRBV21-1,CANGQGHNEQFF,TGTGCCAACGGACAGGGCCACAATGAGCAGTTCTTC
few,TRBJ1-5,.,TRBV10-3,CAITDGNQPQHF,TGTGCCATCACCGACGGCAATCAGCCCCAGCATTTT
.,TRBJ2-1,TRBD2,TRBV5-1,CASSGPSGGISFF,TGCGCCAGCAGCGGCCCTAGCGGGGGAATCAGTTTCTTC
few,TRBJ2-3,.,TRBV11-3,CASSPGGRITDTQYF,TGTGCCAGCAGCCCTGGGGGCCGAATCACAGATACGCAGTATTTT
few,TRBJ2-7,.,TRBV27,CASSPRGARNEQYF,TGTGCCAGCAGTCCGCGTGGGGCGCGGAACGAGCAGTACTTC
few,TRBJ2-5,.,TRBV27,CASRWESGETQYF,TGTGCCAGCAGGTGGGAGTCGGGGGAGACCCAGTACTTC
few,TRBJ2-5,TRBD1,TRBV20-1,CSARRGPGETQYF,TGCAGTGCTAGGAGGGGGCCAGGAGAGACCCAGTACTTC
.,TRBJ2-7,TRBD2,TRBV7-2,CASSFGRGIGEQYF,TGTGCCAGCAGCTTTGGGAGGGGAATCGGCGAGCAGTACTTC
few,TRBJ2-6,.,TRBV5-6,CASSEDPGANVLTF,TGTGCCAGCAGCGAGGACCCTGGGGCCAACGTCCTGACTTTC
.,TRBJ1-1,.,TRBV4-3,CASSPLKGTEAFF,TGCGCCAGCAGCCCCCTCAAGGGAACTGAAGCTTTCTTT
.,TRBJ1-5,TRBD1,TRBV4-1,CASSQDWTGGSNQPQHF,TGCGCCAGCAGCCAAGATTGGACAGGGGGATCCAATCAGCCCCAGCATTTT
few,TRBJ2-5,.,TRBV7-7,CASSLVLTQKETQYF,TGTGCTAGCAGCTTAGTACTGACTCAGAAAGAGACCCAGTACTTC
many,TRBJ1-5,.,TRBV7-9,CASSVDRGNQPQHF,TGTGCCAGCAGCGTTGATCGGGGGAATCAGCCCCAGCATTTT
few,TRBJ2-1,.,TRBV19,CASSMTPDSYNEQFF,TGTGCCAGTAGTATGACCCCGGACAGTTACAATGAGCAGTTCTTC
.,TRBJ2-1,TRBD2,TRBV20-1,CSARAQLAGFYNEQFF,TGCAGTGCTAGAGCCCAACTAGCGGGGTTCTACAATGAGCAGTTCTTC
.,TRBJ1-1,.,TRBV5-1,CASSRDNRNTEAFF,TGCGCCAGCAGTCGGGACAATAGGAACACTGAAGCTTTCTTT
.,TRBJ1-2,.,TRBV3-1,CASRQVGGNYGYTF,TGTGCCAGCAGACAGGTTGGCGGAAACTATGGCTACACCTTC
few,TRBJ2-1,.,TRBV19,CASSIPLSSYNEQFF,TGTGCCAGTAGTATCCCCCTGAGCTCCTACAATGAGCAGTTCTTC
.,TRBJ2-1,.,TRBV11-2,CASSFPGWGYNEQFF,TGTGCCAGCAGCTTTCCTGGGTGGGGCTACAATGAGCAGTTCTTC
few,TRBJ1-2,TRBD1,TRBV7-6,CASSLGGTGGTYGYTF,TGTGCCAGCAGCTTAGGGGGGACAGGGGGGACCTATGGCTACACCTTC
.,TRBJ2-3,TRBD2,TRBV5-4,CASGEPGLAQDTQYF,TGTGCCAGCGGGGAACCGGGACTAGCGCAAGATACGCAGTATTTT
few,TRBJ2-2,TRBD1,TRBV10-3,CAVKGQGTGELFF,TGTGCCGTTAAGGGACAGGGGACCGGGGAGCTGTTTTTT
.,TRBJ2-1,.,TRBV6-2/TRBV6-3,CASSYPSPEQFF,TGTGCCAGCAGTTATCCGAGTCCTGAGCAGTTCTTC
few,TRBJ2-5,.,TRBV14,CASSSQGPTQYF,TGTGCCAGCAGCTCCCAGGGGCCTACCCAGTACTTC
.,TRBJ2-1,TRBD2,TRBV5-1,CASSPRGRGLAGVKGAHNEQFF,TGCGCCAGCAGCCCCAGGGGCCGAGGGCTAGCGGGGGTCAAAGGAGCGCACAATGAGCAGTTCTTC
.,TRBJ2-7,.,TRBV4-3,CASSQEVSSYEQYF,TGCGCCAGCAGCCAAGAGGTGAGCTCCTACGAGCAGTACTTC
.,TRBJ2-1,.,TRBV5-1,CASSLAGGGKSSYNEQFF,TGCGCCAGCAGCTTGGCCGGTGGGGGCAAAAGCTCCTACAATGAGCAGTTCTTC
few,TRBJ1-5,.,TRBV10-1,CASSENGQPQHF,TGCGCCAGCAGTGAGAACGGTCAGCCCCAGCATTTT
.,TRBJ1-1,TRBD1,TRBV5-1,CATSDRANTEAFF,TGCGCCACCTCCGACAGGGCAAACACTGAAGCTTTCTTT
.,TRBJ2-1,.,TRBV7-2,CASINRGGAGGLYNEQFF,TGTGCCAGCATCAACCGGGGGGGGGCAGGGGGCCTCTACAATGAGCAGTTCTTC
.,TRBJ1-1,.,TRBV20-1,CSARDPGRSVEVEAFF,TGCAGTGCTAGAGATCCTGGTCGGTCGGTAGAAGTTGAAGCTTTCTTT
.,TRBJ2-5,.,TRBV6-2/TRBV6-3,CASSYNAGTPQETQYF,TGTGCCAGCAGTTATAATGCAGGGACCCCCCAAGAGACCCAGTACTTC
many,TRBJ2-5,.,TRBV20-1,CSARDGGRGEETQYF,TGCAGTGCTAGAGACGGGGGCAGGGGCGAAGAGACCCAGTACTTC
.,TRBJ2-3,.,TRBV4-3,CASSQDKGRGQYF,TGCGCCAGCAGCCAAGATAAGGGCCGAGGCCAGTATTTT
few,TRBJ2-5,TRBD1,TRBV12-3/TRBV12-4,CASSYGTGDQETQYF,TGTGCCAGCAGTTATGGGACAGGGGACCAAGAGACCCAGTACTTC
few,TRBJ1-2,TRBD1,TRBV5-1,CASSLNGDRGVRYGYTF,TGCGCCAGCAGCTTGAATGGTGACAGGGGAGTCCGCTATGGCTACACCTTC
few,TRBJ2-2,TRBD1,TRBV11-3,CASRATGAMNTGELFF,TGTGCCAGCAGGGCGACAGGGGCGATGAACACCGGGGAGCTGTTTTTT
once,TRBJ2-7,TRBD1,TRBV18,CASSPRTGGENEQYF,TGTGCCAGCTCACCACGCACAGGGGGCGAAAACGAGCAGTACTTC
.,TRBJ2-3,TRBD2,TRBV6-1,CASSHTGGSGGAGTDTQYF,TGTGCCAGCAGTCATACCGGGGGGAGCGGGGGGGCCGGAACAGATACGCAGTATTTT
few,TRBJ1-2,.,TRBV7-2,CASSQRSSNYGYTF,TGTGCCAGCAGCCAGAGAAGTTCTAACTATGGCTACACCTTC
.,TRBJ1-2,TRBD1,TRBV6-1,CASATFRDSRNGYTF,TGTGCCAGCGCCACATTCAGGGACAGTCGGAATGGCTACACCTTC
few,TRBJ2-1,.,TRBV4-3,CASSQGAGYGAYNEQFF,TGCGCCAGCAGCCAAGGGGCCGGCTACGGAGCCTACAATGAGCAGTTCTTC
few,TRBJ1-3,TRBD1,TRBV10-3,CAISRQGAPGNTIYF,TGTGCCATCAGTAGACAGGGGGCGCCCGGAAACACCATATATTTT
few,TRBJ2-2,.,TRBV23-1,CASSPSAHTGELFF,TGCGCCAGCAGTCCCTCGGCTCACACCGGGGAGCTGTTTTTT
.,TRBJ2-1,TRBD1,TRBV5-6,CANHRGNEQFF,TGTGCCAACCACAGGGGGAATGAGCAGTTCTTC
.,TRBJ2-7,.,TRBV29-1,CSGTASYEQYF,TGCAGCGGGACAGCGTCCTACGAGCAGTACTTC
.,TRBJ2-3,TRBD2,TRBV6-1,CASSSGLAGGQDTQYF,TGTGCCAGCAGCTCAGGACTAGCGGGGGGGCAGGATACGCAGTATTTT
few,TRBJ2-3,.,TRBV4-3,CASSSRGWVSDTQYF,TGCGCCAGCAGCTCTCGGGGGTGGGTGTCAGATACGCAGTATTTT
.,TRBJ2-3,TRBD2,TRBV7-2,CASSLAEGIAGVDTQYF,TGTGCCAGCAGCTTAGCGGAGGGCATAGCGGGGGTAGATACGCAGTATTTT
.,TRBJ1-5,.,TRBV13,CASSAGPGTPTHRPQHF,TGTGCCAGCAGCGCGGGCCCAGGGACTCCCACGCACCGGCCCCAGCATTTT
.,TRBJ2-1,.,TRBV6-5,CASSYSMSELGAYNEQFF,TGTGCCAGCAGTTACTCGATGTCGGAACTAGGAGCCTACAATGAGCAGTTCTTC
few,TRBJ2-2,TRBD1,TRBV6-1,CASSGWTGGSLTGELFF,TGTGCCAGCAGTGGATGGACAGGGGGCAGTTTGACCGGGGAGCTGTTTTTT